This record covers a single TCR beta chain. This entry is derived from a study of blood T cell repertoires in COVID-19. Germline CDR1 is SQVTM and CDR2 is ANQGSEA. The CDR3 is made up of 14 amino acids. Trimming removed 6 bases from V and 3 bases from J; junction bases left unmatched: 5. Repertoires were generated with immunoSEQ multiplex PCR, while TCRdb's copy carries only in-frame clones and drops some. This table holds some 71,000 clones, 81% found once. Source material: peripheral blood. This TCR came from a woman in her seventies with acute or convalescent COVID-19. The chain combines TRBV29-1 with TRBJ2-3; 11 positions agree with TRBD1. The CDR3 region is CSVTGTGGTDTQYF. The CDR3 DNA reads TGCAGCGTAACCGGGACAGGGGGTACAGATACGCAGTATTTT.